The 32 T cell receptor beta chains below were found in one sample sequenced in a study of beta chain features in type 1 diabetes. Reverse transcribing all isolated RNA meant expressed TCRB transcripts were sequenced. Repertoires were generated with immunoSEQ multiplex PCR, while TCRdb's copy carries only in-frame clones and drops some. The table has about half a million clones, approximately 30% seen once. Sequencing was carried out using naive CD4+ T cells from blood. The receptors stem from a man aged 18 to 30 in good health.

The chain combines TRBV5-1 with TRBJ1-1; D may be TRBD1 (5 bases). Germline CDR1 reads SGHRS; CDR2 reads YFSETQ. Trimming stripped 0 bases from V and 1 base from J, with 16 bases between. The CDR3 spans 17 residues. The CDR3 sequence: CASSLEMLGAGNTEAFF. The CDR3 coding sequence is TGCGCCAGCAGCTTGGAGATGCTCGGGGCCGGGAACACTGAAGCTTTCTTT.

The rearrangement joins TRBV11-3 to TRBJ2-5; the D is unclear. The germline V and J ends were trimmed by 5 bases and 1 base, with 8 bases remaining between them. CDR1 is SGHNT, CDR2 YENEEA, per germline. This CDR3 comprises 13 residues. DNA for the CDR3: TGTGCCAGCAGCCGACTGAGCCAAGAGACCCAGTACTTC. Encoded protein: CASSRLSQETQYF.

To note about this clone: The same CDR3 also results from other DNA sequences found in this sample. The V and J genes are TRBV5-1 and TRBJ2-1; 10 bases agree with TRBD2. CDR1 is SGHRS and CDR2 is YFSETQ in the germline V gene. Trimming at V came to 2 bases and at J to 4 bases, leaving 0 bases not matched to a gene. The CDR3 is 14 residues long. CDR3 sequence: CASSFSGRYNEQFF. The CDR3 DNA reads TGCGCCAGCAGCTTTAGCGGGAGGTACAATGAGCAGTTCTTC.

The CDR3 reads CASGLGQGTLKATEAFF. CDR3 in DNA: TGTGCTAGTGGTTTGGGACAGGGGACTCTCAAGGCCACTGAAGCTTTCTTT. The chain combines TRBV12-5 with TRBJ1-1, with 8 bases lining up with TRBD1. The CDR3 loop spans 17 amino acids. The V segment lost 1 base and the J segment 4 bases; nucleotides outside the gene matches: 11. Germline CDR1 and CDR2: LGHNT and FRNRAP. The full variable domain, rest sourced from reference TRBV12-5 and TRBJ1-1, is DARVTQTPRHKVTEMGQEVTMRCQPILGHNTVFWYRQTMMQGLELLAYFRNRAPLDDSGMPKDRFSAEMPDATLATLKIQPSEPRDSAVYFCASGLGQGTLKATEAFFGQGTRLTVV.

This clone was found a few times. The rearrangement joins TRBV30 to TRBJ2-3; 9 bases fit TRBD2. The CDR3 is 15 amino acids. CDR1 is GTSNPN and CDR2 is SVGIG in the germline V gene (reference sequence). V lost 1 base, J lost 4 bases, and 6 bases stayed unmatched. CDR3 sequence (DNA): TGTGCCTGGAGTGGATTTAGCGGGAGTGCAGATACGCAGTATTTT. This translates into CAWSGFSGSADTQYF.

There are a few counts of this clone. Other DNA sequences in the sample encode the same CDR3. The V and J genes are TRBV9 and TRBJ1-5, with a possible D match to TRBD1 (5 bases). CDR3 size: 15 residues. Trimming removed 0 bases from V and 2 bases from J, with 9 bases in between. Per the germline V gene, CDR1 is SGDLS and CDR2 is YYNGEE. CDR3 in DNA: TGTGCCAGCAGCGTAGGGGGCAGTGGCAATCAGCCCCAGCATTTT. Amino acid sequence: CASSVGGSGNQPQHF.

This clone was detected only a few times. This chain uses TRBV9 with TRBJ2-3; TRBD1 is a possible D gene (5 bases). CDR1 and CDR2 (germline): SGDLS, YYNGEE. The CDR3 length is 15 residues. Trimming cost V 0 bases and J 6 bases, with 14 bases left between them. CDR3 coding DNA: TGTGCCAGCAGCGTAGCTTGGCAGGGTGGCGATACGCAGTATTTT. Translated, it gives CASSVAWQGGDTQYF.

The CDR3 here is CASSLGSTEAFF. CDR3 sequence (DNA): TGTGCCAGCAGCTTAGGGAGCACTGAAGCTTTCTTT. V gene TRBV7-9 combines with J gene TRBJ1-1; D not certain. The CDR3 spans 12 residues. Between the trimmed V and J ends, which lost 1 base and 4 bases, there was a span of 4 bases. The germline V gene has CDR1 SEHNR and CDR2 FQNEAQ (reference sequence).

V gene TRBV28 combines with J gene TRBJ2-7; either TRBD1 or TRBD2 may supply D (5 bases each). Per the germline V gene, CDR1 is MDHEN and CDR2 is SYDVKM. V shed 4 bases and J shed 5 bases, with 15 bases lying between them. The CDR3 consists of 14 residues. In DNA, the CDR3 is TGTGCCAGCAGTTATCAGAGGGGACGAGACGAGCAGTACTTC. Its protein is CASSYQRGRDEQYF. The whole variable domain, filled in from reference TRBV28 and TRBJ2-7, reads DVKVTQSSRYLVKRTGEKVFLECVQDMDHENMFWYRQDPGLGLRLIYFSYDVKMKEKGDIPEGYSVSREKKERFSLILESASTNQTSMYLCASSYQRGRDEQYFGPGTRLTVT.

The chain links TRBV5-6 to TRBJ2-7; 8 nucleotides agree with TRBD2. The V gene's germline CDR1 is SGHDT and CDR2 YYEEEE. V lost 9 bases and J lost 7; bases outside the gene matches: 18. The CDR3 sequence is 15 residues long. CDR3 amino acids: CATQLGLAGGGEQYF. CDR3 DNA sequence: TGTGCCACCCAGCTTGGGCTAGCGGGTGGCGGGGAGCAGTACTTC.

CDR3 region: CSASHNEPQHF. CDR3 bases: TGCAGTGCTAGCCATAATGAGCCCCAGCATTTT. The chain couples TRBV20-1 to TRBJ1-5; D not resolved. V was cut by 3 bases and J by 8 bases, with 8 bases left in between. From germline, CDR1 is DFQATT and CDR2 SNEGSKA (reference sequence). The CDR3 runs 11 residues.

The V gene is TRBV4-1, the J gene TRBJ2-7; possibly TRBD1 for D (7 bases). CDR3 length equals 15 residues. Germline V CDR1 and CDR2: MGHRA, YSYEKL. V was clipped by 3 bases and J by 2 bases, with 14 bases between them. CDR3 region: CASSQGRGVPYEQYF. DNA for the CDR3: TGCGCCAGCAGCCAGGGCAGGGGGGTCCCCTACGAGCAGTACTTC.

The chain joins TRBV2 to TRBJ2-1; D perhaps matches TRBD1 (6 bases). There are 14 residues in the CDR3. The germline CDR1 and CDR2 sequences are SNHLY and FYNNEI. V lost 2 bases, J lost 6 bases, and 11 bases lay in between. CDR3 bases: TGTGCCAGCAGTGAAAGGCAGGGGCTCAATGAGCAGTTCTTC. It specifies CASSERQGLNEQFF.

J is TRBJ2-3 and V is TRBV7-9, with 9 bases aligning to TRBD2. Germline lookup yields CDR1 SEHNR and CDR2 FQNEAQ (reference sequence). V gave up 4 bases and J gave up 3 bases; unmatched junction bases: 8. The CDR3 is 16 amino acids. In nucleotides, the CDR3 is TGTGCCAGCAGCTCGCAGCCGGGACTAGCTACAGATACGCAGTATTTT. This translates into CASSSQPGLATDTQYF.

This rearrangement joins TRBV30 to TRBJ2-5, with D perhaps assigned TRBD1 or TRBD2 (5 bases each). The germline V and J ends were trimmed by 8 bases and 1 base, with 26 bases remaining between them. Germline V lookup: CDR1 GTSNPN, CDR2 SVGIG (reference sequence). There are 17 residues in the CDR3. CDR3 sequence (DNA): TGTGCCACCTGGGCCCGGGCTCCAGGGACGGTCCAAGAGACCCAGTACTTC. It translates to CATWARAPGTVQETQYF.

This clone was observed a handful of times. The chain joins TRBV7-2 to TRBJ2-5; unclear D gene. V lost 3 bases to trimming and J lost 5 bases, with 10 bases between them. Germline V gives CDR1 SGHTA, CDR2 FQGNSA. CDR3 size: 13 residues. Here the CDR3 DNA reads TGTGCCAGCAGCTTCGATAATGAGGAGACCCAGTACTTC. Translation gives CASSFDNEETQYF.

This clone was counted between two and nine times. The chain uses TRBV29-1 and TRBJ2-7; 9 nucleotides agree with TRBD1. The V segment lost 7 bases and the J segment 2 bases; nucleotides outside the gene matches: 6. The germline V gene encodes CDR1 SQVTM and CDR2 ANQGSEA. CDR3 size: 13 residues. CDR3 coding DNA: TGCAGCGCCGGGACAGGGAGGCCCTACGAGCAGTACTTC. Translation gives CSAGTGRPYEQYF.

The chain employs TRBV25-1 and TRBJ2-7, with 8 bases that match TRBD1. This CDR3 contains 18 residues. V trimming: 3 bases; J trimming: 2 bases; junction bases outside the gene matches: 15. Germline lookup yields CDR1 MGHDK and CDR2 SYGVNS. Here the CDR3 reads CASSDLPGQASPPYEQYF. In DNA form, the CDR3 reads TGTGCCAGCAGTGACCTTCCGGGACAGGCGTCACCCCCCTACGAGCAGTACTTC.

CDR3 sequence (DNA): TGCGCCAGCAGCCGGGGAGGAGTGGGACCGCCCCAGTACTTC. It is translated as CASSRGGVGPPQYF. V usage is TRBV4-3 and J usage is TRBJ2-5; a weak D match, TRBD2 (6 bases). The germline V and J ends were trimmed by 4 bases and 9 bases, with 18 bases remaining between them. CDR3 length: 14 residues. Germline V CDR1 and CDR2: LGHNA, YSLEER.

CDR3 nucleotides: TGTGCCTGGATGGAGACAGGGGGCAAAGAGACCCAGTACTTC. Protein product: CAWMETGGKETQYF. V usage is TRBV30 and J usage is TRBJ2-5; 10 bases line up with TRBD1. Per the germline V gene, CDR1 is GTSNPN and CDR2 is SVGIG (reference sequence). CDR3 length: 14 residues. V was pared by 4 bases and J by 3 bases, with 5 bases of the junction left unmatched.

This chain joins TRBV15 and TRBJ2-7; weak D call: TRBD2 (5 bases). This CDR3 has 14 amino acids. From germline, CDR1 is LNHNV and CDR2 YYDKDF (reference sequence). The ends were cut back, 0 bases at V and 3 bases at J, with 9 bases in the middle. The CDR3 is CATSRDRGLYEQYF. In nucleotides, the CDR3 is TGTGCCACCAGCAGAGATCGCGGACTCTACGAGCAGTACTTC.

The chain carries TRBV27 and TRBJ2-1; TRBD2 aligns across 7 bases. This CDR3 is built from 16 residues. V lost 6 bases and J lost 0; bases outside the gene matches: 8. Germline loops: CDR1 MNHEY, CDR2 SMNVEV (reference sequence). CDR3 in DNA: TGTGCCAGCAGCCCACTAGCGCTACCCTCCTACAATGAGCAGTTCTTC. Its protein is CASSPLALPSYNEQFF.

CDR3 protein: CSAQGQMNTEAFF. CDR3 DNA sequence: TGCAGCGCTCAGGGACAGATGAACACTGAAGCTTTCTTT. The V and J genes are TRBV29-1 and TRBJ1-1, with 7 positions matching TRBD1. This CDR3 spans 13 amino acids. With V trimmed by 7 bases and J by 0 bases, 5 bases remained unmatched. Germline V lookup: CDR1 SQVTM, CDR2 ANQGSEA.

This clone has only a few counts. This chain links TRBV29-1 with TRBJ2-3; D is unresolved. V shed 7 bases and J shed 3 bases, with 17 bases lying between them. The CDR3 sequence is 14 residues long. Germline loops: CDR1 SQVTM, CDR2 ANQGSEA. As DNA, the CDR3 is TGCAGCGCCTCACGGTATGAGTCGACAGATACGCAGTATTTT. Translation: CSASRYESTDTQYF.

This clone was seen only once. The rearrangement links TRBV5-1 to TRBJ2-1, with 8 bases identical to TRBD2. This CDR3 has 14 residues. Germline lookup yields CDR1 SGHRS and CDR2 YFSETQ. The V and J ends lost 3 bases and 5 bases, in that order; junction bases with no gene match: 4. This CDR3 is CASSSQTSDNEQFF. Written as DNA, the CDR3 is TGCGCCAGCAGCTCCCAGACTAGCGACAATGAGCAGTTCTTC.

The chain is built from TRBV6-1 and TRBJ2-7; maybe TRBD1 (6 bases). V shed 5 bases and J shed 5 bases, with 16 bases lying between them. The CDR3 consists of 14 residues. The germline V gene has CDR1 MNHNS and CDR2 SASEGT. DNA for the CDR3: TGTGCCAGCAGTCCCCGACAGGCAGGGAACGAGCAGTACTTC. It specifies CASSPRQAGNEQYF.

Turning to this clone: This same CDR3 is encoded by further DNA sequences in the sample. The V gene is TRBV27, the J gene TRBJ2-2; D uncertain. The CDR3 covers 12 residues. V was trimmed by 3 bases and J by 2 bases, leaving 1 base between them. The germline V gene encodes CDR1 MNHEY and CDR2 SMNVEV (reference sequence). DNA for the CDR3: TGTGCCAGCAGTTTTAACACCGGGGAGCTGTTTTTT. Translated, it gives CASSFNTGELFF.

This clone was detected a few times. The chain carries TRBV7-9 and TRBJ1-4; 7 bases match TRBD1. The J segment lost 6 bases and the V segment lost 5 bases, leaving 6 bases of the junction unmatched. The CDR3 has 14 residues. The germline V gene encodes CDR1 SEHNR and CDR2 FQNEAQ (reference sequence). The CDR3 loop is CASSPGQIDEKLFF. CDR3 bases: TGTGCCAGCAGCCCGGGACAGATTGATGAAAAACTGTTTTTT.

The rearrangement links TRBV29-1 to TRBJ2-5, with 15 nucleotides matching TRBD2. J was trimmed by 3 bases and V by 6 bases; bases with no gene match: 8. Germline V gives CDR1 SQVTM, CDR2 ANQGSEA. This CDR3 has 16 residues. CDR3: CSVWTSGRAIKETQYF. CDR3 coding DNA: TGCAGCGTCTGGACTAGCGGGAGGGCAATAAAAGAGACCCAGTACTTC.

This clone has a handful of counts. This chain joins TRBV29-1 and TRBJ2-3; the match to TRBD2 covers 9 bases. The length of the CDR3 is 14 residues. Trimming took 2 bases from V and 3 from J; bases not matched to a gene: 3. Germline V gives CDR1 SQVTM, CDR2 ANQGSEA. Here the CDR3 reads CSVESSGTTDTQYF. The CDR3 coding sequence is TGCAGCGTTGAATCTAGCGGGACTACAGATACGCAGTATTTT.

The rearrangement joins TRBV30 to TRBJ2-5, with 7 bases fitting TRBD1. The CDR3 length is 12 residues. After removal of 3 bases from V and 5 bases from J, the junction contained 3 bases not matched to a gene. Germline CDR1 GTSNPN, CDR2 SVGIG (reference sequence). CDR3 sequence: CAWRGQSETQYF. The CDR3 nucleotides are TGTGCCTGGAGGGGACAGAGTGAGACCCAGTACTTC.

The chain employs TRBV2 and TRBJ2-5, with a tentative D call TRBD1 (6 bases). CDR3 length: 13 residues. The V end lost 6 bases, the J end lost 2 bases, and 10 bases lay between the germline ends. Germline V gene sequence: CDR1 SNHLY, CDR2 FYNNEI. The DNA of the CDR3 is TGTGCCAGCAGAGTAGACAGGCAAGAGACCCAGTACTTC. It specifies CASRVDRQETQYF.